This T cell receptor (beta chain) was observed in a study of blood T cell repertoires in COVID-19. Repertoires were generated with immunoSEQ multiplex PCR, while TCRdb's copy carries only in-frame clones and drops some. The profile shows under 300,000 clones, 83% of them singletons. The length of the CDR3 is 12 residues. V lost 7 bases to trimming and J lost 7 bases, with 15 bases between them. Looked up from germline, CDR1 is SGDLS and CDR2 is YYNGEE. The chain has TRBV9 and TRBJ2-7; D may be TRBD2 (6 bases). The receptor's source is a human donor in a cohort sampled during active COVID-19. The sequenced sample was peripheral blood. CDR3 in amino acids: CASDSGLGEQYF. In DNA form, the CDR3 reads TGTGCCAGCGATTCGGGACTGGGGGAGCAGTACTTC.